This TCR beta chain comes out of a study of T cell responses to AZD1222 COVID-19 vaccine. Study as a whole: Second-dose groups at about 4 or about 12 weeks were pooled.

The assay was immunoSEQ multiplex PCR, and TCRdb's table has in-frame clones only and misses some. The sample holds 60,000 to 65,000 clones; roughly 80% are singletons and the top ten take over 12%. Only a few counts were recorded for this clone. The target antigen is unknown. The CDR3 loop spans 14 amino acids. The germline V gene encodes CDR1 MNHEY and CDR2 SMNVEV (reference sequence). The ends were cut back, 3 bases at V and 4 bases at J, with 9 bases in the middle. The study, taken as a whole, reports: CD4 TCRs associated with vaccination spanned spike, dominating at 160-218 and 743-854. Clonal diversity was possibly underestimated; the donors were predominantly white British and more often female. Among those given AZD1222, only five to seven were seropositive at baseline.

This clonotype originated in an adult in good health. The V gene is TRBV27, the J gene TRBJ2-2, with D tentatively TRBD1 (5 bases). Sequencing was performed on peripheral blood, taken on day 0 of AZD1222 vaccination. In DNA form, the CDR3 reads TGTGCCAGCAGTTTGACAGAAACCACCGGGGAGCTGTTTTTT. This codes for CASSLTETTGELFF.